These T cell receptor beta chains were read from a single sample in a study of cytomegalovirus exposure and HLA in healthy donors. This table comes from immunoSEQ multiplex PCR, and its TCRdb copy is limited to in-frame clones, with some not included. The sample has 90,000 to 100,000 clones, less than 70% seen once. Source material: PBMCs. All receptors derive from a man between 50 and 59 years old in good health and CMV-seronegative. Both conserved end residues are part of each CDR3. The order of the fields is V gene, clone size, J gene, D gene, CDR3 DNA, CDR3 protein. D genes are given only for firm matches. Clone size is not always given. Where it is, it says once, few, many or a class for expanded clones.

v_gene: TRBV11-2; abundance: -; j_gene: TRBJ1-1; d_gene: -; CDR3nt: TGTGCCAGCAGCCCTCTACAGGGCACCGTAGAAGCTTTCTTT; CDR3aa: CASSPLQGTVEAFF
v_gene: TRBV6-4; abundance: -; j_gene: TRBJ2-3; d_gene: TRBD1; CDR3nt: TGTGCCAGCAGTGGGACAGGGGGCACAGATACGCAGTATTTT; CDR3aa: CASSGTGGTDTQYF
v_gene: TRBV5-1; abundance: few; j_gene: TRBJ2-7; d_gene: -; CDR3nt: TGCGCCAGCAGCGAACCACAGGAGGAGCAGTACTTC; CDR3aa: CASSEPQEEQYF
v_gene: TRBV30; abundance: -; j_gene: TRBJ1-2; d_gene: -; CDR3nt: TGTGCCTGGAGTAATCCGGTACTGAATAACTATGGCTACACCTTC; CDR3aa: CAWSNPVLNNYGYTF
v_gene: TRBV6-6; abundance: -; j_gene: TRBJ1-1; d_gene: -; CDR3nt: TGTGCCAGCAGTTACTCAGGCCCGCGGGGCACTGAAGCTTTCTTT; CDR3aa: CASSYSGPRGTEAFF
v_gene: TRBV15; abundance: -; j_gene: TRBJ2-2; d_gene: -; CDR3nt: TGTGCCATCAAGCGTAGCGGGAACACCGGGGAGCTGTTTTTT; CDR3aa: CAIKRSGNTGELFF
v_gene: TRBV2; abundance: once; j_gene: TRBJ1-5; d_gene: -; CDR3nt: TGTGCCAGCAGTGATCTGGCGGGGGATCAGCCCCAGCATTTT; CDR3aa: CASSDLAGDQPQHF
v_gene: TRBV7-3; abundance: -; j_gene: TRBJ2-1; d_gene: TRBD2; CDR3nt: TGTGCCAGCAGCCCCGGGGTTGGGGTAGCGGGACTGAATGAGCAGTTCTTC; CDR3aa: CASSPGVGVAGLNEQFF
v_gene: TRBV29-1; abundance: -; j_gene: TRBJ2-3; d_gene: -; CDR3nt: TGCAGCGTTGACGAACAGGGTGGTACAGATACGCAGTATTTT; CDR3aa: CSVDEQGGTDTQYF
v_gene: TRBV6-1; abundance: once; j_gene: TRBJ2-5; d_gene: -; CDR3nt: TGTGCCAGCAATAGCAGAAACCAAGAGACCCAGTACTTC; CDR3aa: CASNSRNQETQYF
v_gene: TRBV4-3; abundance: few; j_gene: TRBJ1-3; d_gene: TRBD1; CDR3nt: TGCGCCAGCAGCCAGAAGACAGGGGCTGGAAACACCATATATTTT; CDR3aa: CASSQKTGAGNTIYF
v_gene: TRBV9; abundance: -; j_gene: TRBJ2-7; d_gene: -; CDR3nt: TGTGCCAGCAGCGTAGCAAGTACAGGGCGCCATCACGAGCAGTACTTC; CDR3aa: CASSVASTGRHHEQYF
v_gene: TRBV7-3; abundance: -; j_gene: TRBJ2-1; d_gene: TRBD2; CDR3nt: TGTGCCAGCAGCTTAAACCGGCTAGCGGGGGGTCTCGACAATGAGCAGTTCTTC; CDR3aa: CASSLNRLAGGLDNEQFF
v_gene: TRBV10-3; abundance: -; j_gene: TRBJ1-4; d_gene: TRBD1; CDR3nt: TGTGCCATCAGTGAGTCAGGGGGCGCAGGTGAAAAACTGTTTTTT; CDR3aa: CAISESGGAGEKLFF
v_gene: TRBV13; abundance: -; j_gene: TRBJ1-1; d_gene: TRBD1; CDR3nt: TGTGCCAGCAGCGAACTTCCGGGACAGGGTGAAACCGAAGCTTTCTTT; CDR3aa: CASSELPGQGETEAFF
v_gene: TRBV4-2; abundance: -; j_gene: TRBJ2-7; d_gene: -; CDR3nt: TGTGCCAGCAGCCAAGAAGGCCAGGTCTCCTACGAGCAGTACTTC; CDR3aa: CASSQEGQVSYEQYF
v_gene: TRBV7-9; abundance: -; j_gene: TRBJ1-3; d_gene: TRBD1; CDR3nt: TGTGCCAGCAGCCCGGGACAGGGTTTCGGCTCTGGAAACACCATATATTTT; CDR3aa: CASSPGQGFGSGNTIYF
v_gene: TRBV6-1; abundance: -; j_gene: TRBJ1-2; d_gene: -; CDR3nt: TGTGCCAGCGCCTCGGGGATTTTCTATGGCTACACCTTC; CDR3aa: CASASGIFYGYTF
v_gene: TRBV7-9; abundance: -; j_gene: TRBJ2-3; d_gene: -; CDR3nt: TGTGCCAGCAGCCCGTACAGGGATACGCAGTATTTT; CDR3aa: CASSPYRDTQYF
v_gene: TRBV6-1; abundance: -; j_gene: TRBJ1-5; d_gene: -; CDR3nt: TGTGCCAGCAGTGAGGAGGGAATACAGCCCCAGCATTTT; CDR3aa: CASSEEGIQPQHF
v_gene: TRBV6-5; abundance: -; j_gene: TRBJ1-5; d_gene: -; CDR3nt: TGTGCCAGCAGTGCAGGGTTAGGAAATCAGCCCCAGCATTTT; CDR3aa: CASSAGLGNQPQHF
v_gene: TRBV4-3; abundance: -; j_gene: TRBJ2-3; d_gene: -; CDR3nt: TGCGCCAGCAGCCAAGAAGGAGGGAGACCGCAGTATTTT; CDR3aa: CASSQEGGRPQYF
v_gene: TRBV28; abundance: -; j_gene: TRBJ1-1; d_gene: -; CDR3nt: TGTGCCAGCAGTTCCTTCCCGAGCGTGGCTTTCTTT; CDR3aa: CASSSFPSVAFF
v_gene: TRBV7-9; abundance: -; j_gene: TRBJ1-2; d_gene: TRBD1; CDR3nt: TGTGCCAGCAGCACAGCGATGTCCGGGACAGGCATTGGCTACACCTTC; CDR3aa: CASSTAMSGTGIGYTF
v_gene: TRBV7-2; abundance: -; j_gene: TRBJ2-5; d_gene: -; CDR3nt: TGTGCCAGCAGCTTCCCGGGATCTCAAGAGACCCAGTACTTC; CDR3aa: CASSFPGSQETQYF
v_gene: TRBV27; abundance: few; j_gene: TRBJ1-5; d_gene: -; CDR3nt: TGTGCCAGCAGTTTCACGATTACGGGTGGCCAGCCCCAGCATTTT; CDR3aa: CASSFTITGGQPQHF
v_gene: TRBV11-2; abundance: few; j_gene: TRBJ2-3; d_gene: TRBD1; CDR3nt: TGTGCCAGCAGCGACCCGGGACAGGGTACAGATACGCAGTATTTT; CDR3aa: CASSDPGQGTDTQYF
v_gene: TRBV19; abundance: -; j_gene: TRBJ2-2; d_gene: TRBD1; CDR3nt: TGTGCCAGTGCTTGGACAGGGAATGCCGGGGAGCTGTTTTTT; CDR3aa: CASAWTGNAGELFF
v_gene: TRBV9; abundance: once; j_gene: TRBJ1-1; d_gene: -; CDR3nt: TGTGCCAGCAGCCGAGGTGGGTACGAGAACACTGAAGCTTTCTTT; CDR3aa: CASSRGGYENTEAFF
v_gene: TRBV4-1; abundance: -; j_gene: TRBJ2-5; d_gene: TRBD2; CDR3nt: TGCGCCAGCAGCCCCACTAGCGACGGAGAGACCCAGTACTTC; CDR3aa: CASSPTSDGETQYF
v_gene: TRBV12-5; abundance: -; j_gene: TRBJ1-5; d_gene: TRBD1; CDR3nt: TGTGCTAGTGGTTGGACAGGGGCTCAGCCCCAGCATTTT; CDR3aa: CASGWTGAQPQHF
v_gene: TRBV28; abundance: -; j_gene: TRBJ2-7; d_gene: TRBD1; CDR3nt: TGTGCCAGCAGCTATCACAGGGGGCTCAACGAGCAGTACTTC; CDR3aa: CASSYHRGLNEQYF
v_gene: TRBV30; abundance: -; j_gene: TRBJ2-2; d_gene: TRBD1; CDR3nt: TGTGCCTCGAGGACAGGGGATGCCGGGGAGCTGTTTTTT; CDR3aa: CASRTGDAGELFF
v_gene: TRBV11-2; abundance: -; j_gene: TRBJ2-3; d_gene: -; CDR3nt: TGTGCCAGCAGCTTTCTCAGGGATACGCAGTATTTT; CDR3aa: CASSFLRDTQYF
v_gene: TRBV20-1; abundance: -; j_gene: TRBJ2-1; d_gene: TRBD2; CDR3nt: TGCAGTGCTATTGAGCGGGGGCAGTTCTTC; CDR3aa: CSAIERGQFF
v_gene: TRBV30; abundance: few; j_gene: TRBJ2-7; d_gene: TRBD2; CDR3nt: TGTGCCTGGAGTCCGACTAGCGGGGGGCCCTACTTC; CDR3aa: CAWSPTSGGPYF
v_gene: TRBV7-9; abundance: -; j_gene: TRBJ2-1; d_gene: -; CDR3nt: TGTGCCAGCAGCCCGTTCAGCTCCTACAATGAGCAGTTCTTC; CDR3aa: CASSPFSSYNEQFF
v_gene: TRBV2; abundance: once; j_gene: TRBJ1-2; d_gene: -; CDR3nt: TGTGCCAGCAGAGGCGGGACCGCCTTGGGCTATGGCTACACCTTC; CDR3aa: CASRGGTALGYGYTF
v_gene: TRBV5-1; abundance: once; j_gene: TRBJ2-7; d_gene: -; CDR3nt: TGCGCCAGCAGCTCTCGGGGGACCAGCTCCTACGAGCAGTACTTC; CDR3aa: CASSSRGTSSYEQYF
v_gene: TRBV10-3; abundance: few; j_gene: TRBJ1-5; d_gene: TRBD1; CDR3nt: TGTGCCATCAGGGCGGGACAGGGTAGTCAGCCCCAGCATTTT; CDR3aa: CAIRAGQGSQPQHF
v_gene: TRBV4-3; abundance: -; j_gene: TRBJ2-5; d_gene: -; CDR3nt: TGCGCCAGCAGCCAAAAACCAGGACAAGAGACCCAGTACTTC; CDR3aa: CASSQKPGQETQYF
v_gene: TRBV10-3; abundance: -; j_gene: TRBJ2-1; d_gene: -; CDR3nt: TGTGCCATCAGCGGGACACTGGCCTACAATGAGCAGTTCTTC; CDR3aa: CAISGTLAYNEQFF
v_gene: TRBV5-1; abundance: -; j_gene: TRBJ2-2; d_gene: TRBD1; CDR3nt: TGCGCCAGCAGCTTCCCGGGGACAGTTTTCCCCGGGGAGCTGTTTTTT; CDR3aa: CASSFPGTVFPGELFF
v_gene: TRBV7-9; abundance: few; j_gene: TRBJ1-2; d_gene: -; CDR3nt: TGTGCCAGCAGCTTCTATTCCGGGGAGAACTATGGCTACACCTTC; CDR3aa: CASSFYSGENYGYTF
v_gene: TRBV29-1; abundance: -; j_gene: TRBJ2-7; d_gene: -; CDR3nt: TGCAGCGCCAGGGGGGCGACCTACGAGCAGTACTTC; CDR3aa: CSARGATYEQYF
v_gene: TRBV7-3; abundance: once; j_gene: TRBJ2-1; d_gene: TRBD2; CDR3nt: TGTGCCAGCAGCTTAAATTCCGCGGGAGTGGGTGAGCAGTTCTTC; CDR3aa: CASSLNSAGVGEQFF
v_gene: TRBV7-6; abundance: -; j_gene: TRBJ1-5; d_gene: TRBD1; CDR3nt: TGTGCCAGCAGCTTGTTCCAGGGGGATCAGCCCCAGCATTTT; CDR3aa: CASSLFQGDQPQHF
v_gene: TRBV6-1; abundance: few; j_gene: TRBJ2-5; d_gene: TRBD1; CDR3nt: TGTGCCAGCACCCAGGACAGGGGGCTTGGCGAGACCCAGTACTTC; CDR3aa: CASTQDRGLGETQYF